One sample yielded the 21 T cell receptor beta chains listed below, sequenced in a study of blood T cell repertoires in COVID-19. TCRdb's copy holds only in-frame clones and misses some; the assay was immunoSEQ multiplex PCR. The sample lists roughly 170,000 clones, about 87% occurring once. The source material was peripheral blood. The receptors originated from a man aged 55-75 years with acute or convalescent COVID-19.

The chain joins TRBV6-5 to TRBJ1-1; no definite D call. CDR1 and CDR2 from the germline V gene are MNHEY and SVGAGI. Trimming left V 2 bases short and J 0 bases short, with 4 bases between. The CDR3 covers 13 residues. This CDR3 reads CASSYAVNTEAFF. The CDR3 nucleotides are TGTGCCAGCAGTTACGCAGTGAACACTGAAGCTTTCTTT.

The chain links TRBV7-9 to TRBJ1-2, with TRBD1 matching 10 bases. V shed 4 bases, J shed 0 bases, and the junction held 11 bases outside the gene matches. CDR3 size: 18 residues. Germline-derived CDR1 and CDR2 are SEHNR and FQNEAQ (reference sequence). The CDR3 DNA sequence: TGTGCCAGCAGCTCCCCTAAGACAGGGGGCCGAGCTAACTATGGCTACACCTTC. Translating it yields CASSSPKTGGRANYGYTF.

The CDR3 DNA is TGCAGCGTGGGGACAGGGACTGACTATGGCTACACCTTC. Translating it yields CSVGTGTDYGYTF. The chain has TRBV29-1 and TRBJ1-2; 9 bases are shared with TRBD1. J gave up 3 bases and V 6 bases, and 5 bases lay outside the gene matches. Germline CDR1 is SQVTM and CDR2 is ANQGSEA. CDR3 length equals 13 residues.

The rearrangement joins TRBV5-5 to TRBJ2-3; tentative D call: TRBD2 (6 bases). Germline V CDR1 and CDR2: SGHKS, YYEKEE (reference sequence). The CDR3 has 16 amino acids. V lost 2 bases to trimming and J lost 4 bases, with 17 bases between them. CDR3 region: CASSFRAGGFADTQYF. CDR3 sequence (DNA): TGTGCCAGCAGCTTCAGGGCTGGAGGGTTTGCAGATACGCAGTATTTT. Complete variable domain (other parts from reference TRBV5-5 and TRBJ2-3): DAGVTQSPTHLIKTRGQQVTLRCSPISGHKSVSWYQQVLGQGPQFIFQYYEKEERGRGNFPDRFSARQFPNYSSELNVNALLLGDSALYLCASSFRAGGFADTQYFGPGTRLTVL.

The CDR3 loop is CASSLGGSNEQYV. CDR3 nucleotides: TGTGCCAGCAGCTTGGGAGGGTCAAACGAGCAGTACGTC. The chain carries TRBV7-6 and TRBJ2-7; TRBD2 aligns across 7 bases. J was trimmed by 5 bases and V by 3 bases; bases with no gene match: 4. Germline V gene lookup returns CDR1 SGHVS and CDR2 FNYEAQ. This CDR3 spans 13 amino acids.

V usage is TRBV19 and J usage is TRBJ2-2, with 8 bases identical to TRBD1. The germline V gene encodes CDR1 LNHDA and CDR2 SQIVND (reference sequence). V trimming: 7 bases; J trimming: 5 bases; junction bases outside the gene matches: 6. This CDR3 has 14 residues. CDR3 DNA sequence: TGTGCCAGTATTGGGGACAGGACGACCGGGGAGCTGTTTTTT. Its translation: CASIGDRTTGELFF.

Here the CDR3 reads CASSQRYSGQAPTMANYGYTF. CDR3 bases: TGCGCCAGCAGCCAAAGGTACTCCGGACAGGCTCCGACGATGGCTAACTATGGCTACACCTTC. The rearrangement joins TRBV4-1 to TRBJ1-2; 7 nucleotides line up with TRBD1. The CDR3 loop spans 21 amino acids. J lost 0 bases, V lost 2 bases, and 21 bases had no gene match. Germline CDR1 is MGHRA and CDR2 is YSYEKL.

The rearrangement links TRBV5-1 to TRBJ2-5; D is uncertain. This CDR3 comprises 14 residues. Germline V CDR1 and CDR2: SGHRS, YFSETQ. The ends were cut back, 0 bases at V and 2 bases at J, with 8 bases in the middle. The CDR3 DNA reads TGCGCCAGCAGCTTGGCGATAGCTCAAGAGACCCAGTACTTC. Translated, it gives CASSLAIAQETQYF. Full variable domain (outside the CDR3, taken from reference TRBV5-1 and TRBJ2-5): KAGVTQTPRYLIKTRGQQVTLSCSPISGHRSVSWYQQTPGQGLQFLFEYFSETQRNKGNFPGRFSGRQFSNSRSEMNVSTLELGDSALYLCASSLAIAQETQYFGPGTRLLVL.

The chain has TRBV10-3 and TRBJ1-2; 9 bases match TRBD1. From germline, CDR1 is ENHRY and CDR2 SYGVKD. This CDR3 comprises 13 residues. The trim removed 7 bases at V and 7 bases at J, leaving 7 bases unmatched. The chain's CDR3 is CAITRQGEGGYTF. Written as DNA, the CDR3 is TGTGCCATCACCAGACAGGGGGAGGGTGGCTACACCTTC.

The V and J genes are TRBV4-3 and TRBJ2-5, with D perhaps TRBD1 (6 bases). Germline values: CDR1 LGHNA, CDR2 YSLEER. This CDR3 spans 15 amino acids. The ends were cut back, 0 bases at V and 4 bases at J, with 12 bases in the middle. The CDR3 sequence is CASSQELNRVETQYF. DNA for the CDR3: TGCGCCAGCAGCCAAGAACTTAACAGGGTAGAGACCCAGTACTTC.

The V gene is TRBV4-3, the J gene TRBJ1-2; D might be TRBD1 (5 bases). The V end was cut by 0 bases, the J end by 1 base, with 6 bases between. The CDR3 is made up of 14 amino acids. Looked up from germline, CDR1 is LGHNA and CDR2 is YSLEER. The CDR3 nucleotides are TGCGCCAGCAGCCAAGAGCAGGGTAACTATGGCTACACCTTC. It translates to CASSQEQGNYGYTF.

The rearrangement uses TRBV30 and TRBJ1-5; TRBD1 is a possible D gene (5 bases). This CDR3 is built from 13 residues. Trimming took off 4 bases at V and 0 bases at J, with 7 bases between the two ends. CDR1 GTSNPN and CDR2 SVGIG come from the germline V gene (reference sequence). The CDR3 spells CAWTGNSNQPQHF. CDR3 DNA: TGTGCCTGGACAGGGAATAGCAATCAGCCCCAGCATTTT.

The chain employs TRBV27 and TRBJ2-2; TRBD1 matches at 8 bases. Germline V gene sequence: CDR1 MNHEY, CDR2 SMNVEV (reference sequence). There are 16 residues in the CDR3. J lost 5 bases, V lost 2 bases, and 7 bases had no gene match. The CDR3 DNA is TGTGCCAGCAGTTTACAGGGACAGGCCATAACCGGGGAGCTGTTTTTT. Amino acids: CASSLQGQAITGELFF.

This rearrangement joins TRBV19 to TRBJ2-3, with D perhaps matching TRBD2 (5 bases). The CDR3 length is 14 residues. V was cut by 2 bases and J by 2 bases, with 8 bases left in between. Per germline, CDR1 LNHDA and CDR2 SQIVND (reference sequence). This CDR3 reads CASSISGNTDTQYF. As DNA, the CDR3 is TGTGCCAGTAGTATATCCGGGAACACAGATACGCAGTATTTT. The full variable domain, with the rest looked up from reference TRBV19 and TRBJ2-3, is DGGITQSPKYLFRKEGQNVTLSCEQNLNHDAMYWYRQDPGQGLRLIYYSQIVNDFQKGDIAEGYSVSREKKESFPLTVTSAQKNPTAFYLCASSISGNTDTQYFGPGTRLTVL.

The gene calls are TRBV5-1 and TRBJ2-5, with D maybe TRBD1 (6 bases). V was shortened by 4 bases and J by 1 base, with 17 bases between the two germline ends. The CDR3 covers 16 residues. Germline CDR1 SGHRS, CDR2 YFSETQ. CDR3 bases: TGCGCCAGCAGCCGACAGGTTATCGCTCCCCAAGAGACCCAGTACTTC. Amino acids: CASSRQVIAPQETQYF.

V is TRBV5-1 and J is TRBJ2-2; 7 bases match TRBD1. Per the germline V gene, CDR1 is SGHRS and CDR2 is YFSETQ. The CDR3 totals 15 residues. Trimming cost V 7 bases and J 0 bases; bases outside gene matches: 6. The CDR3 region has the DNA TGCGCCAGCGAAAAGACAGGGTCGAACACCGGGGAGCTGTTTTTT. Translating gives CASEKTGSNTGELFF.

The V and J genes are TRBV6-5 and TRBJ1-2; D ambiguous. V lost 7 bases and J 0 bases, leaving 9 bases between the germline ends. The CDR3 covers 13 residues. CDR1 is MNHEY and CDR2 is SVGAGI in the germline V gene. The DNA for the CDR3 is TGTGCCAGCACCCACGGGGCTAACTATGGCTACACCTTC. As protein: CASTHGANYGYTF.

V and J are TRBV19 and TRBJ1-3; TRBD1 aligns across 10 bases. The V and J ends lost 4 bases and 0 bases, in that order; junction bases with no gene match: 3. Germline-derived CDR1 and CDR2 are LNHDA and SQIVND (reference sequence). The CDR3 runs to 16 residues. CDR3 sequence (DNA): TGTGCCAGTAGTAGCCGGGACAGGGGCTCTGGAAACACCATATATTTT. Protein product: CASSSRDRGSGNTIYF.

CDR3 coding DNA: TGCGCCAGCCCGGACAGGACGGAGAGCTACGAGCAGTACTTC. It specifies CASPDRTESYEQYF. The chain joins TRBV4-1 to TRBJ2-7; 7 bases agree with TRBD1. The CDR3 runs to 14 residues. Germline CDR1 MGHRA, CDR2 YSYEKL. V shed 8 bases, J shed 3 bases, and the junction held 10 bases outside the gene matches.

The chain uses TRBV5-1 and TRBJ2-7; 7 nucleotides align to TRBD2. The V segment lost 1 base and the J segment 4 bases; nucleotides outside the gene matches: 5. This CDR3 spans 14 amino acids. CDR1 is SGHRS, CDR2 YFSETQ, per germline. The CDR3 nucleotides read TGCGCCAGCAGCTTGAAACTAGCGAGATACGAGCAGTACTTC. Translating gives CASSLKLARYEQYF.

The chain joins TRBV9 to TRBJ2-3, with a tentative D call TRBD2 (6 bases). Germline V gives CDR1 SGDLS, CDR2 YYNGEE. This CDR3 spans 17 amino acids. The V end lost 3 bases, the J end lost 5 bases, and 22 bases lay between the germline ends. In DNA form, the CDR3 reads TGTGCCAGCAGCGCGAGGGGAAGGAGGGAGTCGGAAGATACGCAGTATTTT. Translated, it gives CASSARGRRESEDTQYF.